A selection of T cell receptor beta chains follows, all from one sample in a study of CD8 T cells in ankylosing spondylitis. TCRdb analysed the 5' RACE reads with MiXCR anew, one entry per CDR3 protein. The table has some 840,000 distinct CDR3 sequences, 12% seen once; the top ten hold 0.51%. The sample was blood, either unsorted or a sorted T cell fraction (not recorded which). Receptors originate from a male donor with ankylosing spondylitis. Both conserved end residues are part of each CDR3. The D gene is left open where the match is weak. The size entry is marked missing in some rows and otherwise reads once, few, many or a size class.

v_gene: TRBV6-5; j_gene: TRBJ2-7; abundance: few; len: 16; d_gene: -; CDR3nt: TGTGCCAGCAGTTACATGCAAGTGGGGGGAGAAAGCGAGCAGTACTTC; CDR3aa: CASSYMQVGGESEQYF
v_gene: TRBV6-1; j_gene: TRBJ1-2; abundance: once; len: 15; d_gene: TRBD1; CDR3nt: TGTGCCAGCAGTGAGCCGGGACAGGGGCTCTATGGCTACACCTTC; CDR3aa: CASSEPGQGLYGYTF
v_gene: TRBV12-3/TRBV12-4; j_gene: TRBJ2-2; abundance: many; len: 15; d_gene: -; CDR3nt: TGTGCCAGCCGGACCGGGACCTCGAACACCGGGGAGCTGTTTTTT; CDR3aa: CASRTGTSNTGELFF
v_gene: TRBV30; j_gene: TRBJ1-2; abundance: -; len: 13; d_gene: TRBD1; CDR3nt: TGTGCCTGGAGTGGAACAGGGGACTATGGCTACACCTTC; CDR3aa: CAWSGTGDYGYTF
v_gene: TRBV27; j_gene: TRBJ2-7; abundance: -; len: 18; d_gene: TRBD1; CDR3nt: TGTGCCAGCAGCCCATTAACTTTTCCGGGACAGGGCCACTACGAGCAGTACTTC; CDR3aa: CASSPLTFPGQGHYEQYF
v_gene: TRBV5-1; j_gene: TRBJ2-7; abundance: -; len: 14; d_gene: -; CDR3nt: TGCGCCAGCAGCTTGGTGCCGGACGCTGGGGAGCAGTACTTC; CDR3aa: CASSLVPDAGEQYF
v_gene: TRBV29-1; j_gene: TRBJ1-2; abundance: few; len: 13; d_gene: TRBD1; CDR3nt: TGCAGCGTTGCTACAGGGGATCTAAAGGGCTACACCTTC; CDR3aa: CSVATGDLKGYTF
v_gene: TRBV28; j_gene: TRBJ1-1; abundance: -; len: 16; d_gene: TRBD1; CDR3nt: TGTGCCACCCTACAGAACAGGGGGCAGGAGAACACTGAAGCTTTCTTT; CDR3aa: CATLQNRGQENTEAFF
v_gene: TRBV5-1; j_gene: TRBJ2-5; abundance: few; len: 13; d_gene: -; CDR3nt: TGCGCCAGCAGCTTGCCTCCATCGGAGACCCAGTACTTC; CDR3aa: CASSLPPSETQYF
v_gene: TRBV29-1; j_gene: TRBJ2-2; abundance: many; len: 13; d_gene: TRBD1; CDR3nt: TGCAGCGTGGGGACAGGGAACACCGGGGAGCTGTTTTTT; CDR3aa: CSVGTGNTGELFF
v_gene: TRBV28; j_gene: TRBJ2-1; abundance: few; len: 14; d_gene: -; CDR3nt: TGTGCCAGCACCACAGGTTTATTCTACAATGAGCAGTTCTTC; CDR3aa: CASTTGLFYNEQFF
v_gene: TRBV9; j_gene: TRBJ2-3; abundance: few; len: 15; d_gene: -; CDR3nt: TGTGCCAGCAGCGTAGACAGGGAGGGGGCCGATACGCAGTATTTT; CDR3aa: CASSVDREGADTQYF
v_gene: TRBV18; j_gene: TRBJ2-2; abundance: few; len: 15; d_gene: -; CDR3nt: TGTGCCAGCTCACCACCGGCCGGGAACACCGGGGAGCTGTTTTTT; CDR3aa: CASSPPAGNTGELFF
v_gene: TRBV7-8; j_gene: TRBJ2-3; abundance: -; len: 13; d_gene: -; CDR3nt: TGTGCCAGCAGCTTAGTCGCCTTCGCTACGCAGTATTTT; CDR3aa: CASSLVAFATQYF
v_gene: TRBV20-1; j_gene: TRBJ1-6; abundance: -; len: 16; d_gene: -; CDR3nt: TGCAGTGCTAGAGGGGGACGGTTCAAGCCTGGCTCACCCCTCCACTTT; CDR3aa: CSARGGRFKPGSPLHF
v_gene: TRBV5-5; j_gene: TRBJ1-1; abundance: -; len: 13; d_gene: -; CDR3nt: TGTGCCAGCAGCTCCTCCCCTGGCACTGAAGCTTTCTTT; CDR3aa: CASSSSPGTEAFF
v_gene: TRBV10-3; j_gene: TRBJ2-5; abundance: few; len: 15; d_gene: TRBD2; CDR3nt: TGTGCCATCAGCCCGGGGACTAGCGGTACCGGATCCCAGTACTTC; CDR3aa: CAISPGTSGTGSQYF
v_gene: TRBV12-3/TRBV12-4; j_gene: TRBJ1-1; abundance: few; len: 12; d_gene: -; CDR3nt: TGTGCCAGCAGCAATCACTACACTGAAGCTTTCTTT; CDR3aa: CASSNHYTEAFF
v_gene: TRBV7-9; j_gene: TRBJ2-5; abundance: -; len: 15; d_gene: -; CDR3nt: TGTGCCAGCAGCTTAATGGGGTCAGGGACGGAGACCCAGTACTTC; CDR3aa: CASSLMGSGTETQYF
v_gene: TRBV9; j_gene: TRBJ2-7; abundance: -; len: 15; d_gene: TRBD2; CDR3nt: TGTGCCAGCAGCGACCCGGGACTACCAATTAGCGAGCAGTACTTC; CDR3aa: CASSDPGLPISEQYF